This T cell receptor (beta chain) derives from a study of PD-1 blockade in classical Hodgkin lymphoma. Each of the patients experienced relapse following autologous stem cell transplantation, and their brentuximab vedotin exposure differed. Germline V gene data show CDR1 as MNHEY and CDR2 as SMNVEV (reference sequence). There are 15 residues in the CDR3. V lost 6 bases, J lost 2 bases, and 6 bases stayed unmatched. A word on this clone: What it binds is unknown.

Broader study findings: When nivolumab was started under 1 year after ASCT, patients were excluded.

TCRdb's copy holds only in-frame clones and misses some; the assay was immunoSEQ multiplex PCR. The sample records around 40,000 clones, under 75% being singletons. This specimen was peripheral blood mononuclear cells (PBMCs), taken at baseline. V and J are TRBV27 and TRBJ2-5, with TRBD2 identical over 10 bases. The clonotype was recovered from a human donor with classical Hodgkin lymphoma. This CDR3 is CASRETSGLQETQYF. CDR3 bases: TGTGCCAGCAGAGAGACTAGCGGGTTACAAGAGACCCAGTACTTC.